This TCR beta chain was documented in a study of technical replicates of blood from a few donors. This table comes from immunoSEQ multiplex PCR, and its TCRdb copy is limited to in-frame clones, with some not included. The sample lists about 75,000 clones, 85% to 95% occurring once. The V gene's germline CDR1 is SGDLS and CDR2 YYNGEE. Trimming removed 4 bases at V and 2 bases at J, with 17 bases between. The CDR3 consists of 16 residues. The chain has TRBV9 and TRBJ2-3, with a tentative D call TRBD1 (6 bases). The clonotype was recovered from a human donor in good health. Sequencing used T cells isolated from PBMCs. The DNA of the CDR3 is TGTGCCAGCAGCCCCGAAGGACAGCATTTCACAGATACGCAGTATTTT. Protein sequence: CASSPEGQHFTDTQYF.